This entry concerns a single T cell receptor beta chain. Its antigen remains undetermined. The record has no base qualities; no much larger clone is one base away. The instrument was an Illumina HiSeq 1500. TCRdb reworked the public reads: Q25 trimming with fastp, MiXCR clone assembly, productive beta chains retained. For every CDR3 protein sequence, its rows merge into one entry that carries the most common genes and DNA. The sample profile shows some 220,000 distinct CDR3 sequences; approximately 6.7% of them were found once. The top ten constitute about 6% of the sample. The CDR3 spans 15 residues, from the cysteine through the phenylalanine. CDR3 DNA is the only sequence kept; it has 45 bases, read in frame from the first base. Trimming leaves V shorter by 5 bases and J shorter by 0 bases, with the junction holding 4 bases beyond the gene matches. CDR1 and CDR2 (MDHEN, SYDVKM) derive from the germline V gene.

The data derive from a study of T cell repertoires in cytomegalovirus infection (dated by TCRdb to between 2018 and 2021). With regard to the full study: Donor HLA type was relevant to the analysis, as public TCR beta signatures indicated carriage of CMV infection together with the matching HLA type. Beyond this particular receptor, the publication reports: The ex vivo response was dominated by HLA-C-restricted CMV-specific TCR beta clonotypes, which also provided the single most frequent clonotype in two of eight donors. Cumulative frequency of public TCR beta family members discriminated carriers of CMV infection plus the relevant HLA type in this cohort and an independent approximately 350-donor cohort.

The TCR originated in a human donor in good health (CMV status not recorded). Some clones in this sample may be carry-over from other donors' samples. Sequenced: PBMCs. This sequence uses TRBV28 and TRBJ2-5; the junction holds 9 bases that match TRBD2. The sequence in DNA is TGTGCCAGCAGTACCCTAGCGGGGAACCAAGAGACCCAGTACTTC. Its protein is CASSTLAGNQETQYF.